This T cell receptor beta chain is from a study of monozygotic twins with inflammatory bowel disease (dated by TCRdb to about 2019). Notes on the research overall: In total, 28 monozygotic twin pairs made up the full study: 19 Danish pairs, all IBD-discordant, plus nine German pairs, of which four were IBD-concordant and five were IBD-discordant. The search for disease-associated traits relied mainly on comparing IBD patients with their genetically identical healthy co-twins within discordant pairs. Each individual had, on average, about 151 000 unique TCRalpha sequences and 181 000 unique TCRbeta sequences available for analysis.

The investigation overall reported the following: Background noise and inter-individual variability may have been introduced into the repertoires by the differing immunosuppressive treatments among patients. No single strong signal or clonotype linked to IBD turned up in the results, so the idea that one exists was not supported. The analysis was unable to tell apart different T cell subtypes. Repertoire similarity did not differ between concordant and discordant twins, possibly due to limited statistical power. Compared with healthy twins, IBD patients had fewer clonotypes in common with other individuals, a difference most pronounced in patients showing signs of disease activity. TCRbeta repertoire diversity, by inverse Simpson index, was decreased in IBD patients compared with their healthy co-twins.

Receptors were amplified or captured by 5' RACE. Preparation of each TCR library used 3,000 to 4,000 ng of total RNA. For each sample, cDNA synthesis with SMARTScribe reverse transcriptase was split into eight separate reactions. During cDNA synthesis, template switching was used to introduce unique molecular identifiers that contained a 6-nucleotide sample barcode. Two nested PCRs of about 16 and 10 cycles amplified the TCRalpha and TCRbeta cDNA, and bead purification followed each PCR. Before amplification, the cDNA was both treated with uracil DNA-glycosylase and purified with the QIAquick PCR purification kit. The second PCR was the step at which Illumina TruSeq-compatible adapters and sample-specific barcodes were added. TapeStation and Qubit were used to check library quality and concentration, and roughly 4.8 ng of each library went into the pool. The pooled libraries were sequenced with 2 x 100 bp reads and custom sequencing primers on an Illumina HiSeq2500 single-index Rapid Run. In the source study's methods: MiGEC version 1.2.6 was used for UMI-based consensus assembly, which corrected PCR and sequencing errors. MiXCR version 2.1.1 was used for V(D)J alignment, clonotype assembly and CDR3 extraction. Normalisation of gene usage, clonotype sharing and MAIT/NKT TCR abundance was achieved by analysing the top 1000, 10 000 and 20 000 clonotypes per sample. Diversity was computed as the inverse Simpson index with the vegan R package after downsampling to 27 000 UMIs. Paired Mann-Whitney U tests on discordant twin pairs were used, with Benjamini-Hochberg multiple-testing correction. TCRdb reprocessed the reads, and each CDR3 protein sequence is entered once, without DNA. The V and J calls and clone size come from TCRdb's table, not from the authors' own analysis. The data table for this sample lists 420,000 or so distinct CDR3 sequences. The ten largest clones represent around 2.3% of the sample.

The CDR3 goes from the cysteine to the phenylalanine over 13 residues. No nucleotide data were recorded. Per the germline V gene, MRHNA is the CDR1 and SNTAGT is the CDR2. About this clonotype itself: The antigen this receptor binds is unknown.

An approximately 2.5 ml peripheral blood sample was drawn into PAXgene tubes per donor and stored at -80°C. Without T cell sorting, total RNA was isolated from whole blood using the PAXgene blood miRNA kit on an automated QIAcube. Peripheral blood from monozygotic twin pairs, either concordant or discordant for inflammatory bowel disease, underwent deep TCRalpha and TCRbeta repertoire profiling that used unique molecular barcoding. Smoking habits were recorded for all twin pairs, and individuals were classified as current, former or never smokers. The chain employs TRBV6-4 and TRBJ2-1; TCRdb lists TRBD1, though no DNA is available to test this call. Sequenced sample: blood. The source is a human donor with ulcerative colitis or Crohn's disease, or a healthy co-twin of an affected twin (not recorded which). The CDR3 sequence is CASSDTPDRAEFF.